This TCR beta chain is drawn from a study of blood T cell repertoires in COVID-19. For the study at large: Nucleic acid was either cDNA or gDNA, and it came from T cells, B-cell-depleted T cells, or PBMCs.

Concerning this clone: Other DNA sequences in this sample translate to the same CDR3.

Original analysis: Amplified reference gene primers provided the basis for estimating nucleated cell counts. This table comes from immunoSEQ multiplex PCR, and its TCRdb copy is limited to in-frame clones, with some not included. V and J calls and clone size follow that table, whereas D and trimming were derived from the DNA. In the table there are about 250,000 clones, roughly 86% of which are singletons. The germline V gene encodes CDR1 LNHDA and CDR2 SQIVND (reference sequence). V lost 5 bases and J lost 1; bases outside the gene matches: 8. This CDR3 contains 16 residues. The receptor was derived from a woman between 55 and 75 years old who had recovered from COVID-19. The chain links TRBV19 to TRBJ2-7; 10 nucleotides match TRBD1. The sequencing sample was made of peripheral blood. As DNA, the CDR3 is TGTGCCAGTAGTCCCTTAGGGGACAGGGGATCCTACGAGCAGTACTTC. It specifies CASSPLGDRGSYEQYF. Complete variable domain (other parts from reference TRBV19 and TRBJ2-7): DGGITQSPKYLFRKEGQNVTLSCEQNLNHDAMYWYRQDPGQGLRLIYYSQIVNDFQKGDIAEGYSVSREKKESFPLTVTSAQKNPTAFYLCASSPLGDRGSYEQYFGPGTRLTVT.